The 24 T cell receptor beta chains below all came from one sample that was sequenced in a study of T cell responses to AZD1222 COVID-19 vaccine. Produced via immunoSEQ multiplex PCR; TCRdb's table is partial and in-frame only. The table includes around 160,000 clones, 94% detected once. This sample comprised peripheral blood, obtained on day 0 of AZD1222 vaccination. These receptors were collected from an adult in good health.

The chain recombines TRBV5-1 with TRBJ2-1, with 9 bases identical to TRBD2. Germline V gene lookup returns CDR1 SGHRS and CDR2 YFSETQ. The length of the CDR3 is 15 residues. V was clipped by 4 bases and J by 6 bases; unmatched bases: 8. CDR3 protein: CASSLGLAPTNEQFF. CDR3 nucleotides: TGCGCCAGCAGCCTCGGACTAGCGCCTACCAATGAGCAGTTCTTC.

CDR3 nucleotides: TGTGCCAGCAGTTACGGGACATTTGGCCACGCCGGGGAGCTGTTTTTT. Residues: CASSYGTFGHAGELFF. This sequence joins TRBV27 and TRBJ2-2; a possible D gene is TRBD1 (6 bases). The CDR3 is 16 residues long. V lost 4 bases and J lost 6, with 18 bases in between. In germline, CDR1 is MNHEY, CDR2 SMNVEV (reference sequence).

This chain connects TRBV11-2 to TRBJ2-5; D not resolved. Trimming pared 1 base from V and 1 base from J, leaving 7 bases between. The CDR3 spans 14 residues. Germline lookup yields CDR1 SGHAT and CDR2 FQNNGV. The CDR3 DNA follows: TGTGCCAGCAGCTTAGGAACAGTCCAAGAGACCCAGTACTTC. Its translation is CASSLGTVQETQYF.

V gene TRBV9 combines with J gene TRBJ1-4, with D possibly TRBD1 on 5 matching bases. The length of the CDR3 is 14 residues. Germline CDR1 and CDR2: SGDLS and YYNGEE. Trimming took 1 base from V and 8 from J, leaving 12 bases between them. The CDR3: CASSVPRWGEKLFF. Written as DNA, the CDR3 is TGTGCCAGCAGCGTACCCCGATGGGGGGAAAAACTGTTTTTT.

This chain joins TRBV10-1 and TRBJ2-7; 8 bases map to TRBD1. Germline trimming cut 5 bases from V and 5 bases from J; bases unmatched to any gene: 8. CDR3 length: 14 amino acids. The germline CDR1 and CDR2 sequences are WNHNN and SYGVQD (reference sequence). CDR3 residues: CASSIHRGSNEQYF. The CDR3 DNA is TGCGCCAGCAGTATACACAGGGGGTCTAACGAGCAGTACTTC.

This clone has only one observation. J is TRBJ1-6 and V is TRBV3-1 (or the pseudogene TRBV3-2); D uncertain. Germline lookup yields CDR1 LGHDT and CDR2 YNNKEL (reference sequence). CDR3 length: 13 amino acids. V gave up 4 bases and J gave up 8 bases, with 9 bases separating them. The CDR3 is CASSPSRDSPLHF. For the CDR3, the DNA is TGTGCCAGCAGCCCCTCACGGGATTCACCCCTCCACTTT.

The chain couples TRBV18 to TRBJ1-5; maybe TRBD1 (6 bases). The CDR3 runs to 14 residues. Germline lookup yields CDR1 KGHSH and CDR2 LQKENI. V lost 2 bases and J lost 7, with 12 bases in between. The CDR3 DNA sequence: TGTGCCAGCTCACCAGTAGGGGGAAGGCAGCCCCAGCATTTT. Amino acids: CASSPVGGRQPQHF.

This sequence joins TRBV7-2 and TRBJ1-2, with a possible D match to TRBD1 (5 bases). The germline gives CDR1 SGHTA, CDR2 FQGNSA. V dropped 1 base and J dropped 6 bases, with 18 bases sitting between them. The CDR3 extends over 16 amino acids. CDR3 loop: CASSLERSRAIDGYTF. CDR3 DNA: TGTGCCAGCAGCTTAGAGAGGTCCAGGGCCATCGATGGCTACACCTTC.

Remarks on this clone: The same CDR3 can be traced to other DNA sequences in this sample. This chain links TRBV19 with TRBJ1-1; unclear D gene. Trimming stripped 1 base from V and 1 base from J, with 4 bases between. Germline V CDR1 and CDR2: LNHDA, SQIVND (reference sequence). The CDR3 sequence is 13 residues long. The CDR3 reads CASSIGRNTEAFF. In nucleotides, the CDR3 is TGTGCCAGTAGTATAGGTCGGAACACTGAAGCTTTCTTT.

CDR3 protein: CASSLDRGSYNEQFF. The CDR3 DNA follows: TGCGCCAGCAGCCTTGACAGGGGGTCCTACAATGAGCAGTTCTTC. This sequence joins TRBV5-1 and TRBJ2-1; 9 nucleotides agree with TRBD1. This CDR3 is 15 amino acids long. The germline V gene has CDR1 SGHRS and CDR2 YFSETQ. V trimming: 4 bases; J trimming: 1 base; junction bases outside the gene matches: 3.

The chain recombines TRBV27 with TRBJ1-2; TRBD1 might be the D (5 bases). Trimming stripped 2 bases from V and 6 bases from J, with 16 bases between. This CDR3 has 15 amino acids. CDR1 MNHEY and CDR2 SMNVEV come from the germline V gene (reference sequence). The CDR3 is CASSLGQGGTNGYTF. CDR3 in DNA: TGTGCCAGCAGTTTAGGGCAGGGTGGGACCAATGGCTACACCTTC.

The rearrangement links TRBV28 to TRBJ2-2, with TRBD1 matching over 7 bases. Germline CDR1 reads MDHEN; CDR2 reads SYDVKM. With 6 bases clipped from V and 5 bases from J, the junction kept 6 bases outside the gene matches. The CDR3 is 14 amino acids. Here the CDR3 reads CASSGTGETGELFF. In DNA form, the CDR3 reads TGTGCCAGCAGCGGAACAGGGGAAACCGGGGAGCTGTTTTTT.

The chain couples TRBV5-1 to TRBJ2-3; D unresolved. Germline CDR1 SGHRS, CDR2 YFSETQ. The germline V and J ends were trimmed by 4 bases and 0 bases, with 9 bases remaining between them. There are 14 residues in the CDR3. The CDR3 loop reads CASSPVPSTDTQYF. The CDR3 nucleotides are TGCGCCAGCAGCCCGGTTCCTAGCACAGATACGCAGTATTTT.

This chain connects TRBV5-1 to TRBJ2-3, with D perhaps TRBD2 (6 bases). CDR1 and CDR2 from the germline V gene are SGHRS and YFSETQ. V dropped 2 bases and J dropped 3 bases, with 10 bases sitting between them. There are 14 residues in the CDR3. The CDR3 loop reads CASSFGGETDTQYF. DNA of the CDR3: TGCGCCAGCAGCTTCGGGGGTGAGACAGATACGCAGTATTTT.

This clone was picked up a small number of times. V is TRBV6-5 and J is TRBJ1-6, with 10 bases lining up with TRBD1. Trimming removed 7 bases from V and 6 bases from J; junction bases left unmatched: 3. The CDR3 totals 14 residues. Germline V gene lookup returns CDR1 MNHEY and CDR2 SVGAGI. DNA for the CDR3: TGTGCCAGCAAAGGACAGGGGGGTAATTCACCCCTCCACTTT. Translating it yields CASKGQGGNSPLHF.

V usage is TRBV27 and J usage is TRBJ2-5; D ambiguous. The ends were cut back, 5 bases at V and 2 bases at J, with 15 bases in the middle. This CDR3 comprises 15 residues. Per the germline V gene, CDR1 is MNHEY and CDR2 is SMNVEV (reference sequence). CDR3 bases: TGTGCCAGCAGTCCCCCCCGTACTCTACAAGAGACCCAGTACTTC. Protein sequence: CASSPPRTLQETQYF.

The chain recombines TRBV4-1 with TRBJ2-1, with D perhaps matching TRBD1 (5 bases). Germline V gene sequence: CDR1 MGHRA, CDR2 YSYEKL. This CDR3 has 21 amino acids. V lost 5 bases, J lost 5 bases, and 34 bases lay in between. The CDR3 bases are TGCGCCAGCAGCGGGGCAGGGTCTTCCCCGCCTCGGAACCGCCTTCACAATGAGCAGTTCTTC. Translation gives CASSGAGSSPPRNRLHNEQFF.

The rearrangement joins TRBV5-5 to TRBJ2-1, with 7 bases aligning to TRBD2. J was trimmed by 7 bases and V by 4 bases; bases with no gene match: 11. CDR3 size: 15 residues. CDR1 is SGHKS, CDR2 YYEKEE, per germline (reference sequence). CDR3 in amino acids: CASSELGGKKNEQFF. CDR3 coding DNA: TGTGCCAGCAGCGAGCTGGGGGGGAAAAAAAATGAGCAGTTCTTC.

The chain links TRBV28 to TRBJ2-6; D may correspond to TRBD1 or TRBD2 (5 bases each). Trimming cost V 7 bases and J 3 bases, with 16 bases left between them. The CDR3 has 16 amino acids. CDR1 MDHEN and CDR2 SYDVKM come from the germline V gene. The CDR3 protein is CASTISGTGGANVLTF. The CDR3 DNA follows: TGTGCCAGCACCATTTCGGGAACAGGTGGGGCCAACGTCCTGACTTTC.

The chain carries TRBV5-4 and TRBJ2-7, with D perhaps matching TRBD1 or TRBD2 (6 bases each). CDR1 is SGHNT and CDR2 is YYREEE in the germline V gene (reference sequence). The CDR3 contains 15 residues. The V end was cut by 4 bases, the J end by 4 bases, with 18 bases between. CDR3 protein: CASSASGAKRYEQYF. The CDR3 region has the DNA TGTGCCAGCAGCGCGTCGGGGGCCAAGAGGTACGAGCAGTACTTC. Full variable domain (missing parts from reference TRBV5-4 and TRBJ2-7): ETGVTQSPTHLIKTRGQQVTLRCSSQSGHNTVSWYQQALGQGPQFIFQYYREEENGRGNFPPRFSGLQFPNYSSELNVNALELDDSALYLCASSASGAKRYEQYFGPGTRLTVT.

This sequence joins TRBV15 and TRBJ2-3; D unclear. V lost 5 bases and J lost 5, with 8 bases in between. The CDR3 sequence is 12 residues long. The germline gives CDR1 LNHNV, CDR2 YYDKDF (reference sequence). This CDR3 is CATSGNLDTQYF. The CDR3 DNA reads as TGTGCCACCAGCGGGAACCTAGATACGCAGTATTTT.

The gene calls are TRBV14 and TRBJ2-3; D might be TRBD2 (6 bases). The V gene's germline CDR1 is SGHDN and CDR2 FVKESK. The CDR3 covers 15 residues. V lost 3 bases and J lost 2, with 12 bases in between. CDR3 DNA sequence: TGTGCCAGCAGCCAGGGGGGACTGTACACAGATACGCAGTATTTT. Its translation is CASSQGGLYTDTQYF.

V gene TRBV6-4 combines with J gene TRBJ1-1; D is perhaps TRBD1 (5 bases). The CDR3 runs 13 residues. V was clipped by 8 bases and J by 0 bases, with 10 bases between them. Germline assignment: CDR1 MRHNA and CDR2 SNTAGT. Here the CDR3 DNA reads TGTGCCAGCTCGCGGGGGGTGAACACTGAAGCTTTCTTT. Amino acids: CASSRGVNTEAFF.

The rearrangement uses TRBV11-2 and TRBJ1-1; D remains ambiguous. This CDR3 is 11 amino acids long. Trimming stripped 6 bases from V and 4 bases from J, with 6 bases between. Germline CDR1 SGHAT, CDR2 FQNNGV. CDR3 bases: TGTGCCAGCAGGCTGGGCACTGAAGCTTTCTTT. Translation: CASRLGTEAFF.